The 10 T cell receptor beta chains in this list originate from one sample, sequenced in a study of CD8+ T cells in alopecia areata. It was cDNA, reverse transcribed from extracted RNA, that served as the sequencing template. The method was immunoSEQ multiplex PCR; TCRdb's version includes in-frame clones alone and lacks a portion of them. Of about 97,000 clones in the sample, 41% were seen once. Material: CD4+ T cells sorted from blood. The source of these receptors is a human donor with alopecia areata.

The rearrangement uses TRBV7-2 and TRBJ2-7, with D perhaps matching TRBD1 (5 bases). In germline, CDR1 is SGHTA, CDR2 FQGNSA. Trimming cost V 5 bases and J 2 bases, with 13 bases left between them. The CDR3 has 14 residues. This CDR3 is CASSPRAGTYEQYF. The CDR3 DNA is TGTGCCAGCAGCCCACGGGCAGGGACCTACGAGCAGTACTTC. The entire variable domain, with the rest obtained from reference TRBV7-2 and TRBJ2-7, is as follows: GAGVSQSPSNKVTEKGKDVELRCDPISGHTALYWYRQSLGQGLEFLIYFQGNSAPDKSGLPSDRFSAERTGGSVSTLTIQRTQQEDSAVYLCASSPRAGTYEQYFGPGTRLTVT.

The rearrangement uses TRBV18 and TRBJ2-7; 13 bases fit TRBD2. CDR1 is KGHSH, CDR2 LQKENI, per germline. The CDR3 length is 17 residues. V gave up 0 bases and J gave up 0 bases; unmatched junction bases: 2. CDR3 sequence (DNA): TGTGCCAGCTCACCACCGGGACTAGCGGGGCCCTCCTACGAGCAGTACTTC. Its translation is CASSPPGLAGPSYEQYF.

V and J are TRBV29-1 and TRBJ1-1; D is undetermined. CDR1 is SQVTM and CDR2 is ANQGSEA in the germline V gene. V was shortened by 3 bases and J by 1 base, with 9 bases between the two germline ends. This CDR3 contains 13 residues. The CDR3 region is CSVDPRGNTEAFF. The CDR3 region has the DNA TGCAGCGTTGACCCGCGGGGGAACACTGAAGCTTTCTTT.

The DNA for the CDR3 is TGTGCCTGGAGTGGTACCGCTGCGGGAGGTGATGGAAATGAGCAGTTCTTC. Its translation is CAWSGTAAGGDGNEQFF. V is TRBV30 and J is TRBJ2-1; 8 bases line up with TRBD2. V lost 1 base to trimming and J lost 7 bases; unmatched junction nucleotides: 15. Germline V gene sequence: CDR1 GTSNPN, CDR2 SVGIG (reference sequence). The CDR3 is made up of 17 amino acids.

This clone has just a few counts. The chain recombines TRBV6-1 with TRBJ2-1; 13 nucleotides line up with TRBD2. The CDR3 runs 14 residues. V lost 5 bases, J lost 12 bases, and 7 bases stayed unmatched. Germline-derived CDR1 and CDR2 are MNHNS and SASEGT. CDR3 DNA sequence: TGTGCCAGCAGTCCACTAGCGGGAGGGGGTACGCAGTTCTTC. Translation gives CASSPLAGGGTQFF.

The chain is built from TRBV10-2 and TRBJ2-7, with 12 bases that match TRBD2. The CDR3 runs 18 residues. The V gene end was trimmed by 6 bases and the J gene end by 1 base; junction bases not matched to a gene: 13. Germline assignment: CDR1 WSHSY and CDR2 SAAADI. The CDR3 sequence is CASREPRTSGTPSYEQYF. CDR3 nucleotides: TGCGCCAGCAGGGAACCGAGGACTAGCGGGACCCCTTCCTACGAGCAGTACTTC.

This clone was seen at least ten times. V usage is TRBV6-6 and J usage is TRBJ1-3; D perhaps matches TRBD1 (5 bases). Germline loops: CDR1 MNHNY, CDR2 SVGAGI (reference sequence). The CDR3 runs to 13 residues. V was clipped by 6 bases and J by 4 bases, with 10 bases between them. CDR3 region: CASSRDAGNTIYF. The CDR3 region has the DNA TGTGCCAGCAGCAGGGACGCAGGAAACACCATATATTTT.

CDR3 nucleotides: TGTGCCAGCTCACCCCCGGGTTCTAGCAATCAGCCCCAGCATTTT. It encodes CASSPPGSSNQPQHF. This chain uses TRBV18 with TRBJ1-5; D ambiguous. The ends were cut back, 3 bases at V and 0 bases at J, with 9 bases in the middle. Looked up from germline, CDR1 is KGHSH and CDR2 is LQKENI. The CDR3 is 15 residues long.

The table lists this clone with a count of one. The chain couples TRBV9 to TRBJ2-7, with 8 bases fitting TRBD1. Germline trimming cut 4 bases from V and 3 bases from J; bases unmatched to any gene: 9. Germline CDR1 reads SGDLS; CDR2 reads YYNGEE. This CDR3 contains 15 residues. DNA of the CDR3: TGTGCCAGCAGCAAGCGGACAGGGAGCGACTACGAGCAGTACTTC. Its translation is CASSKRTGSDYEQYF.

This clone has only a few counts. The CDR3 loop is CASSSFRPLSSVLYEQYF. Here the CDR3 DNA reads TGTGCCAGCAGTTCCTTTCGCCCCCTCAGCTCGGTTCTCTACGAGCAGTACTTC. The J gene is TRBJ2-7, the V gene TRBV28; D gene uncertain. The germline V gene has CDR1 MDHEN and CDR2 SYDVKM. The V end lost 4 bases, the J end lost 3 bases, and 25 bases lay between the germline ends. The CDR3 is 18 amino acids.